This TCR beta chain was sequenced in a study of memory CD4+ T cells and cytomegalovirus serostatus. Germline values: CDR1 SGHRS, CDR2 YFSETQ. There are 14 residues in the CDR3. Trimming shortened V by 5 bases and J by 0 bases, and 9 bases separated the two germline ends. The sort gate was single viable CD3+CD4+CD8-CD45RO+ cells for memory CD4+ T cells. Comment on this clone: What it binds is not known.

Whole-study findings and limits: Of about 150 reported CMV TCRbeta sequences, some 70 were found in memory CD4+ repertoires.

Assay: immunoSEQ multiplex PCR; the TCRdb copy retains only in-frame clones and omits some. The profile shows 55,000 to 65,000 clones, over 80% of them singletons. The sample comprised memory CD4+ T cells from blood. The J gene is TRBJ2-1, the V gene TRBV5-1; D is unresolved. The TCR originated in an adult in good health and CMV-seronegative. This chain's CDR3 is CASRDARSYNEQFF. CDR3 sequence (DNA): TGCGCCAGCAGGGACGCCCGCTCCTACAATGAGCAGTTCTTC.